The rows below give T cell receptor beta chains drawn from one sample of a study of shared clonotypes between healthy human individuals. The assay was immunoSEQ multiplex PCR, and TCRdb's table has in-frame clones only and misses some. The sample yields about 600,000 clones, more than 95% seen once. Material: naive CD4+ T cells sorted from blood. The receptors shown here come from a woman younger than 45 in good health. CDR3s include the opening cysteine and the closing phenylalanine or tryptophan. Fields, in order: D gene, V gene, J gene, CDR3 protein, CDR3 DNA. The D gene is left open where the match is weak.

d_gene: .
v_gene: TRBV6-1
j_gene: TRBJ1-1
CDR3aa: CASSEGKGRTEAFF
CDR3nt: TGTGCCAGCAGTGAAGGAAAGGGTAGGACTGAAGCTTTCTTT

d_gene: TRBD1
v_gene: TRBV9
j_gene: TRBJ2-7
CDR3aa: CASSVSGTGAGSYEQYF
CDR3nt: TGTGCCAGCAGCGTATCAGGGACAGGGGCAGGGTCCTACGAGCAGTACTTC

d_gene: TRBD1
v_gene: TRBV7-8
j_gene: TRBJ2-7
CDR3aa: CASSTRRAGTGTGEQYF
CDR3nt: TGTGCCAGCAGTACCAGAAGGGCCGGGACAGGGACGGGGGAGCAGTACTTC

d_gene: .
v_gene: TRBV5-4
j_gene: TRBJ2-3
CDR3aa: CASSMDRDTQYF
CDR3nt: TGTGCCAGCAGCATGGACCGAGATACGCAGTATTTT

d_gene: .
v_gene: TRBV28
j_gene: TRBJ2-3
CDR3aa: CASSWLWEVSTDTQYF
CDR3nt: TGTGCCAGCAGTTGGTTGTGGGAGGTGAGCACAGATACGCAGTATTTT

d_gene: .
v_gene: TRBV28
j_gene: TRBJ2-5
CDR3aa: CASSLGEKVETQYF
CDR3nt: TGTGCCAGCAGTTTGGGAGAGAAGGTTGAGACCCAGTACTTC

d_gene: TRBD2
v_gene: TRBV28
j_gene: TRBJ2-3
CDR3aa: CASTPLSSGYTDTQYF
CDR3nt: TGTGCCAGCACTCCTCTGTCTAGCGGGTACACAGATACGCAGTATTTT

d_gene: .
v_gene: TRBV29-1
j_gene: TRBJ1-1
CDR3aa: CSVSGRLGTEAFF
CDR3nt: TGCAGCGTTTCGGGAAGACTAGGTACTGAAGCTTTCTTT

d_gene: TRBD2
v_gene: TRBV19
j_gene: TRBJ2-1
CDR3aa: CASSIWTSGRAYNEQFF
CDR3nt: TGTGCCAGTAGTATTTGGACTAGCGGGAGGGCCTACAATGAGCAGTTCTTC

d_gene: .
v_gene: TRBV27
j_gene: TRBJ1-5
CDR3aa: CASKQQGGNQPQHF
CDR3nt: TGTGCCAGCAAACAACAAGGGGGAAATCAGCCCCAGCATTTT

d_gene: TRBD1
v_gene: TRBV29-1
j_gene: TRBJ1-4
CDR3aa: CSVVYRGPNEKLFF
CDR3nt: TGCAGCGTTGTATACAGGGGACCAAATGAAAAACTGTTTTTT

d_gene: TRBD1
v_gene: TRBV27
j_gene: TRBJ2-2
CDR3aa: CASSSPRQGATGELFF
CDR3nt: TGTGCCAGCAGTTCCCCCCGACAGGGGGCGACCGGGGAGCTGTTTTTT

d_gene: TRBD1
v_gene: TRBV11-2
j_gene: TRBJ2-7
CDR3aa: CASSLFDTGGEQYF
CDR3nt: TGTGCCAGCAGCCTATTCGATACAGGGGGCGAGCAGTACTTC

d_gene: .
v_gene: TRBV6-5
j_gene: TRBJ2-1
CDR3aa: CASSPDRSTYNEQFF
CDR3nt: TGTGCCAGCAGTCCAGATCGGAGTACCTACAATGAGCAGTTCTTC

d_gene: TRBD2
v_gene: TRBV11-2
j_gene: TRBJ2-1
CDR3aa: CASSTLRGGRGNEQFF
CDR3nt: TGTGCCAGCAGCACGCTCCGGGGCGGGAGGGGCAATGAGCAGTTCTTC

d_gene: .
v_gene: TRBV9
j_gene: TRBJ1-5
CDR3aa: CASSVGVRNQPQHF
CDR3nt: TGTGCCAGCAGCGTAGGAGTGAGAAATCAGCCCCAGCATTTT

d_gene: TRBD2
v_gene: TRBV4-1
j_gene: TRBJ2-7
CDR3aa: CASSQAATSGSSYEQYF
CDR3nt: TGCGCCAGCAGCCAAGCCGCGACTAGCGGGAGCTCCTACGAGCAGTACTTC

d_gene: TRBD2
v_gene: TRBV4-1
j_gene: TRBJ2-3
CDR3aa: CASSQGPGGSPDTQYF
CDR3nt: TGCGCCAGCAGCCAAGGCCCGGGAGGATCACCGGATACGCAGTATTTT

d_gene: .
v_gene: TRBV4-1
j_gene: TRBJ2-3
CDR3aa: CASSPYNPTDTQYF
CDR3nt: TGCGCCAGCAGCCCCTATAACCCCACAGATACGCAGTATTTT

d_gene: .
v_gene: TRBV6-1
j_gene: TRBJ2-3
CDR3aa: CASSESLSLADTQYF
CDR3nt: TGTGCCAGCAGTGAGTCTTTATCACTGGCGGATACGCAGTATTTT

d_gene: .
v_gene: TRBV2
j_gene: TRBJ2-2
CDR3aa: CASSEVPAENTGELFF
CDR3nt: TGTGCCAGCAGTGAAGTCCCAGCGGAGAACACCGGGGAGCTGTTTTTT

d_gene: TRBD1
v_gene: TRBV6-1
j_gene: TRBJ1-2
CDR3aa: CASKSGQVFNYGYTF
CDR3nt: TGTGCCAGCAAGTCAGGACAGGTCTTTAACTATGGCTACACCTTC

d_gene: TRBD1
v_gene: TRBV11-3
j_gene: TRBJ1-1
CDR3aa: CASSLLKKTGHPEAFF
CDR3nt: TGTGCCAGCAGCTTGCTAAAGAAGACAGGGCATCCTGAAGCTTTCTTT

d_gene: .
v_gene: TRBV6-1
j_gene: TRBJ2-5
CDR3aa: CASSEALGTVQETQYF
CDR3nt: TGTGCCAGCAGTGAAGCGCTCGGGACGGTTCAAGAGACCCAGTACTTC

d_gene: .
v_gene: TRBV6-5
j_gene: TRBJ2-7
CDR3aa: CASDSGGTSYEQYF
CDR3nt: TGTGCCAGCGACTCGGGCGGGACATCCTACGAGCAGTACTTC

d_gene: .
v_gene: TRBV7-2
j_gene: TRBJ2-5
CDR3aa: CASSLVRVETQYF
CDR3nt: TGTGCCAGCAGCTTAGTTCGGGTCGAGACCCAGTACTTC

d_gene: TRBD1
v_gene: TRBV10-2
j_gene: TRBJ1-5
CDR3aa: CASTGTDSQPQHF
CDR3nt: TGCGCCAGCACTGGGACAGATTCCCAGCCCCAGCATTTT

d_gene: .
v_gene: TRBV28
j_gene: TRBJ1-1
CDR3aa: CASSSPISVFTEAFF
CDR3nt: TGTGCCAGCAGTTCCCCGATATCGGTCTTCACTGAAGCTTTCTTT

d_gene: .
v_gene: TRBV6-5
j_gene: TRBJ2-1
CDR3aa: CASSTPPTTRNEQFF
CDR3nt: TGTGCCAGCAGTACCCCCCCGACCACACGCAATGAGCAGTTCTTC

d_gene: TRBD2
v_gene: TRBV11-2
j_gene: TRBJ2-3
CDR3aa: CASSRTSGGLSTDTQYF
CDR3nt: TGTGCCAGCAGTCGGACTAGCGGGGGACTAAGCACAGATACGCAGTATTTT